This paragraph reports one T cell receptor beta chain. Antigen unknown. The CDR3 is made up of 14 amino acids. From germline, CDR1 is KGHSH and CDR2 LQKENI. V lost 2 bases and J lost 7, with 12 bases in between. The data belong to a study of response to subunit inactivated influenza vaccine. Study-wide results and caveats: With each seasonal influenza vaccination, the authors suggested, few new T cells are recruited.

TCRdb re-called the RT-PCR reads through MiXCR, storing one row per CDR3 protein. In the table there are 500,000 to 600,000 distinct CDR3 sequences, about 10% of which are singletons. Sequenced material: PBMCs from blood, taken on the day of vaccination. The V and J genes are TRBV18 and TRBJ1-5; no clear D. This receptor was taken from a man aged 45-65 years who received an inactivated influenza vaccine. In nucleotides, the CDR3 is TGTGCCAGCTCACCAAGTGACGATATCCAGCCCCAGCATTTT. The encoded protein is CASSPSDDIQPQHF.